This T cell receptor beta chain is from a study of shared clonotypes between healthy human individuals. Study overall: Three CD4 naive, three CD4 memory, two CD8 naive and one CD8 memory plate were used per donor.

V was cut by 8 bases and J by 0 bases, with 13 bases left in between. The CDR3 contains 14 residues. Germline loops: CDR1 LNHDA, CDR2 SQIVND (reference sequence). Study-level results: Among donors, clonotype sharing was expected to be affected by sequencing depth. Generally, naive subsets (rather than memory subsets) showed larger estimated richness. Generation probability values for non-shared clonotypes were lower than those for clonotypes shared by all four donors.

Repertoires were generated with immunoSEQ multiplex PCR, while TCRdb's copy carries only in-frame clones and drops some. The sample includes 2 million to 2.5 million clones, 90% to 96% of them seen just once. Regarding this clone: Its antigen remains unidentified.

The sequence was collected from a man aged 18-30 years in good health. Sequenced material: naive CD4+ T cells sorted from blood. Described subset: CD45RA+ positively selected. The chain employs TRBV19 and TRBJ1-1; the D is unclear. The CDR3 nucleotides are TGTGCCAGTCGAGCGCTAGGATTGAACACTGAAGCTTTCTTT. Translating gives CASRALGLNTEAFF.